This T cell receptor beta chain stems from a study of glioma-infiltrating T cells. Whole-study results and caveats: Very few CDR3 sequences were shared between tissue and blood. Tissue-blood divergence was below expectation in non-neoplastic patients, above in gliomas.

The iRepertoire nested amplicon-rescue multiplex PCR amplified TCR alpha and beta CDR3s from RNA. Tissue mRNA or PBMC total RNA, 100-400 ng, went into one-step reverse transcription and amplification. Using its own MiXCR run on the multiplex PCR reads, TCRdb lists one record per CDR3 protein. The sample contains about 180,000 distinct CDR3 sequences, roughly two fifths of which appear only once. The V gene's germline CDR1 is KGHSH and CDR2 LQKENI. Deletions cut 2 bases from V and 1 base from J, with 14 bases between. The CDR3 extends over 16 amino acids. This clonotype has only a few counts. Antigen unknown.

The V gene is TRBV18, the J gene TRBJ1-1; maybe TRBD1 (5 bases). The TCR originated in a human donor with low-grade glioma or glioblastoma, undergoing nonglioma brain surgery, or in good health (not recorded which). Sequenced: glioma tissue, nonneoplastic brain tissue, or PBMCs (not recorded which). The CDR3 region is CASSPFMGRANTEAFF. In nucleotides, the CDR3 is TGTGCCAGCTCACCATTTATGGGACGGGCGAACACTGAAGCTTTCTTT.